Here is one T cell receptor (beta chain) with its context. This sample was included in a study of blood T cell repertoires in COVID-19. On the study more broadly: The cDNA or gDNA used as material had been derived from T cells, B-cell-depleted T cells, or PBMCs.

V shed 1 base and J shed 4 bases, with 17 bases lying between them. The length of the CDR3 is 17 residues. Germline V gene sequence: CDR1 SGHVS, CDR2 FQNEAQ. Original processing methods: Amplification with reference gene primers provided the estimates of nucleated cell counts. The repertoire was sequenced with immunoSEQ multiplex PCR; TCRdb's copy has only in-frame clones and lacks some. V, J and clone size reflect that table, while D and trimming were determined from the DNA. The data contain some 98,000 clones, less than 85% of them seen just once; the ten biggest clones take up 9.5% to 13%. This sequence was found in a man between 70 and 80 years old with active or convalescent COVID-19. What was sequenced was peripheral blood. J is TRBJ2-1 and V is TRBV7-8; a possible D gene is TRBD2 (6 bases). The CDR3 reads CASSLVYGSGVYNEQFF. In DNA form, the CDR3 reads TGTGCCAGCAGCTTAGTTTACGGTAGCGGCGTATACAATGAGCAGTTCTTC.